The 10 T cell receptor beta chains presented below share a single source sample, sequenced in a study of cytomegalovirus exposure and HLA in healthy donors. Researchers ran the PCR with 60 Vbeta and 13 Jbeta primers. Produced via immunoSEQ multiplex PCR; TCRdb's table is partial and in-frame only. This sample has more than 80,000 clones; more than 65% occur once, and the top ten carry roughly 1.3%. Sequenced: PBMCs. The receptor set was obtained from a girl aged 2-10 years in good health and CMV-seropositive.

The V call is TRBV5-6, the J call TRBJ1-1; D call uncertain. The V gene's germline CDR1 is SGHDT and CDR2 YYEEEE. The CDR3 contains 14 residues. V shed 4 bases and J shed 1 base, with 11 bases lying between them. CDR3 nucleotide sequence: TGTGCCAGCAGCGCGATGCAGGAGAACACTGAAGCTTTCTTT. Protein: CASSAMQENTEAFF.

V usage is TRBV29-1 and J usage is TRBJ2-7; 9 nucleotides match TRBD2. This CDR3 contains 14 residues. The germline CDR1 and CDR2 sequences are SQVTM and ANQGSEA. Trimming cost V 3 bases and J 2 bases; bases outside gene matches: 5. The CDR3 protein is CSVEGLASAYEQYF. CDR3 DNA sequence: TGCAGCGTTGAGGGACTAGCTTCCGCCTACGAGCAGTACTTC.

This chain uses TRBV2 with TRBJ2-1; D is perhaps TRBD2 (6 bases). Per the germline V gene, CDR1 is SNHLY and CDR2 is FYNNEI. V dropped 2 bases and J dropped 14 bases, with 7 bases sitting between them. This CDR3 is 10 amino acids long. CDR3 loop: CASSEPGEFF. CDR3 coding DNA: TGTGCCAGCAGTGAACCGGGAGAGTTCTTC.

The rearrangement links TRBV6-4 to TRBJ2-2; D gene unclear. The CDR3 runs to 14 residues. V lost 4 bases, J lost 0 bases, and 6 bases lay in between. The germline gives CDR1 MRHNA, CDR2 SNTAGT. DNA of the CDR3: TGTGCCAGCAGTGCCCAGGCGAACACCGGGGAGCTGTTTTTT. It translates to CASSAQANTGELFF.

This rearrangement joins TRBV30 to TRBJ1-5, with D hard to call. V was pared by 0 bases and J by 5 bases, with 17 bases between. The CDR3 sequence is 16 residues long. Per germline, CDR1 GTSNPN and CDR2 SVGIG (reference sequence). CDR3 residues: CAWSVSGGNGHQPQHF. CDR3 nucleotide sequence: TGTGCCTGGAGTGTATCCGGAGGGAACGGTCATCAGCCCCAGCATTTT.

This clone occurred once. This rearrangement joins TRBV15 to TRBJ1-2; TRBD1 is a possible D gene (5 bases). The V end was cut by 0 bases, the J end by 4 bases, with 12 bases between. CDR3 length: 15 amino acids. The V gene's germline CDR1 is LNHNV and CDR2 YYDKDF (reference sequence). CDR3 sequence reads: CATSRDLEGVYGYTF. As DNA, the CDR3 is TGTGCCACCAGCAGAGATCTTGAAGGGGTCTATGGCTACACCTTC.

J is TRBJ2-5 and V is TRBV28; 7 bases align to TRBD1. In germline, CDR1 is MDHEN, CDR2 SYDVKM. The junction had 15 bases not matched to a gene; V was cut back by 6 bases and J by 5 bases. This CDR3 is 16 amino acids long. CDR3 DNA sequence: TGTGCCAGCAGCCCAGACAGGGTAGGAGTGGGGGAGACCCAGTACTTC. It yields the protein CASSPDRVGVGETQYF.

The chain combines TRBV7-6 with TRBJ1-3, with a weak D call TRBD1 (6 bases). The CDR3 totals 14 residues. The V end lost 8 bases, the J end lost 4 bases, and 15 bases lay between the germline ends. Germline V CDR1 and CDR2: SGHVS, FNYEAQ. In DNA, the CDR3 is TGTGCCAGCGGAATTCGGACAGACGGAAACACCATATATTTT. This sequence encodes CASGIRTDGNTIYF.

The gene calls are TRBV14 and TRBJ2-1; 8 bases map to TRBD2. Germline-derived CDR1 and CDR2 are SGHDN and FVKESK. The CDR3 consists of 15 residues. V was clipped by 2 bases and J by 4 bases; unmatched bases: 4. CDR3 region: CASSQSGSRYNEQFF. In nucleotides, the CDR3 is TGTGCCAGCAGCCAAAGCGGGAGTCGTTACAATGAGCAGTTCTTC.

This chain joins TRBV29-1 and TRBJ2-2; maybe TRBD1 (8 bases). Germline loops: CDR1 SQVTM, CDR2 ANQGSEA. This CDR3 has 17 residues. V dropped 0 bases and J dropped 5 bases, with 19 bases sitting between them. The CDR3 DNA sequence: TGCAGCGTTGAAGATCCACGGACAGGGAGGGAAACCGGGGAGCTGTTTTTT. Translating it yields CSVEDPRTGRETGELFF.